The next 2 T cell receptor beta chains were all read from a single sample in a study of shared clonotypes between healthy human individuals. Naive CD8 cells lacked CD45RO and underwent positive selection for CCR7, leaving out terminally differentiated effector memory CD45RA+ cells. TCRdb's table, derived via immunoSEQ multiplex PCR, lists solely in-frame clones and lacks some. The table includes hundreds of thousands of clones, about 92% detected once. Specimen: naive CD8+ T cells sorted from blood. The source is a man aged 25 to 40 in good health.

The V call is TRBV7-3, the J call TRBJ2-3; 11 nucleotides match TRBD2. Trimming removed 5 bases from V and 2 bases from J; junction bases left unmatched: 6. The CDR3 has 16 residues. Germline assignment: CDR1 SGHTA and CDR2 FQGTGA. The CDR3 spells CASSTGTSGFTDTQYF. DNA for the CDR3: TGTGCCAGCAGCACCGGGACTAGCGGCTTCACAGATACGCAGTATTTT. The entire variable domain, with the rest obtained from reference TRBV7-3 and TRBJ2-3, is as follows: GAGVSQTPSNKVTEKGKYVELRCDPISGHTALYWYRQSLGQGPEFLIYFQGTGAADDSGLPNDRFFAVRPEGSVSTLKIQRTERGDSAVYLCASSTGTSGFTDTQYFGPGTRLTVL.

V usage is TRBV7-9 and J usage is TRBJ2-1, with a tentative D call TRBD1 (5 bases). Germline CDR1 reads SEHNR; CDR2 reads FQNEAQ (reference sequence). V was trimmed by 0 bases and J by 9 bases, leaving 9 bases between them. This CDR3 is 13 amino acids long. CDR3 coding DNA: TGTGCCAGCAGCTTAGCGCGAAGGGGTGAGCAGTTCTTC. Protein: CASSLARRGEQFF.